The clone carrying this T cell receptor (beta chain) was seen many times. Antigen unknown. The data originate from a study of CD8+CD57+ T cells in acquired aplastic anemia. Across the whole study: 3 to 3.5 ug was the average amount of DNA from sorted CD4+ and CD8+ cells. Study results and caveats: Patients and controls had CD8+ Simpson's diversity values that were not significantly distinct. Roughly 28 was the count of CD8+ CDR3 sequences that patients shared with controls.

The patients chosen for sequencing had shown expansion of CD8+CD57+ cells (detected by flow cytometry). Patients had not yet gotten any therapy when their blood was taken for sampling. The study profiled TCR beta VDJ and CDR3 using genomic DNA as template. From the reads, TCRdb called clonotypes with MiXCR, one entry per CDR3 protein. The data hold 200,000 to 300,000 distinct CDR3 sequences, with 40% to 50% observed a single time. The TCR was taken from a human donor with aplastic anemia. Sequencing was done on a sample of sorted CD4+, CD8+, or CD8+CD57+ T cells (not recorded which) from PBMCs.

The CDR3 bases are TGTGCCAGCAAGCGGGAGGGCCGGAATGAGCAGTTCTTC. Its protein product is CASKREGRNEQFF. The genes are TRBV19 and TRBJ2-1; 10 nucleotides match TRBD2. The CDR3 totals 13 residues. Per the germline V gene, CDR1 is LNHDA and CDR2 is SQIVND (reference sequence). V trimming: 9 bases; J trimming: 7 bases; junction bases outside the gene matches: 6.